Below are 22 T cell receptor beta chains sequenced from a single sample in a study of OX40 agonist ivuxolimab in advanced cancers. TCRdb's copy holds only in-frame clones and misses some; the assay was immunoSEQ multiplex PCR. The sample carries approximately 80,000 clones, almost 85% recorded once. This sample comprised CD4+ or CD8+ T cells sorted from blood, obtained in a trial of the OX40 agonist ivuxolimab. Source of these receptors: an adult with an advanced solid tumor such as melanoma, head and neck, liver or kidney cancer.

The chain uses TRBV4-1 and TRBJ1-2; 7 bases agree with TRBD1. V was pared by 3 bases and J by 4 bases, with 17 bases of the junction left unmatched. Germline V gene sequence: CDR1 MGHRA, CDR2 YSYEKL. CDR3 length: 18 amino acids. CDR3 amino acids: CASSHGEPVWDSFYGYTF. The CDR3, as DNA: TGCGCCAGCAGCCACGGAGAACCGGTTTGGGACAGCTTCTATGGCTACACCTTC.

The rearrangement joins TRBV5-1 to TRBJ2-5, with 10 bases fitting TRBD2. The germline V gene encodes CDR1 SGHRS and CDR2 YFSETQ. J was trimmed by 7 bases and V by 6 bases; bases with no gene match: 18. There are 17 residues in the CDR3. For the CDR3, the DNA is TGCGCCAGCACCTCAGCGGGGGGGGCCACTAAGAGTGGGACCCAGTACTTC. This sequence encodes CASTSAGGATKSGTQYF. The variable domain in full, with the rest retrieved from reference TRBV5-1 and TRBJ2-5, is KAGVTQTPRYLIKTRGQQVTLSCSPISGHRSVSWYQQTPGQGLQFLFEYFSETQRNKGNFPGRFSGRQFSNSRSEMNVSTLELGDSALYLCASTSAGGATKSGTQYFGPGTRLLVL.

The genes are TRBV29-1 and TRBJ1-2; 7 bases are a match to TRBD1. The germline V gene has CDR1 SQVTM and CDR2 ANQGSEA. Trimming cost V 5 bases and J 5 bases; bases outside gene matches: 11. The CDR3 is 14 amino acids. Here the CDR3 reads CSVHNRGGGYGYTF. The CDR3 DNA follows: TGCAGCGTTCATAACAGGGGTGGAGGGTATGGCTACACCTTC.

The rearrangement links TRBV10-3 to TRBJ1-2, with D uncertain. Per the germline V gene, CDR1 is ENHRY and CDR2 is SYGVKD. The V end lost 5 bases, the J end lost 5 bases, and 9 bases lay between the germline ends. This CDR3 is 12 amino acids long. CDR3 protein: CAISSTEYGYTF. CDR3 coding DNA: TGTGCCATCAGTTCCACCGAATATGGCTACACCTTC.

This chain joins TRBV4-1 and TRBJ2-2; tentatively, D is TRBD2 (7 bases). The V gene's germline CDR1 is MGHRA and CDR2 YSYEKL. The CDR3 sequence is 16 residues long. V lost 4 bases and J lost 2, with 14 bases in between. The CDR3 is CASSPGAGANTGELFF. The CDR3 DNA reads as TGCGCCAGCAGCCCGGGCGCGGGGGCAAACACCGGGGAGCTGTTTTTT.

This chain joins TRBV4-3 and TRBJ2-6, with D perhaps being TRBD1 or TRBD2 (6 bases each). The CDR3 is made up of 15 amino acids. Germline CDR1 and CDR2: LGHNA and YSLEER. The V end was cut by 5 bases, the J end by 2 bases, with 10 bases between. CDR3 amino acids: CASSAEGAGANVLTF. CDR3 coding DNA: TGCGCCAGCAGCGCGGAGGGGGCTGGGGCCAACGTCCTGACTTTC.

The rearrangement links TRBV2 to TRBJ1-2, with no clear D. The CDR3 totals 15 residues. V lost 6 bases and J lost 0, with 14 bases in between. Germline CDR1 and CDR2: SNHLY and FYNNEI. DNA of the CDR3: TGTGCCAGCAGCGAGGGAGTTCATGCTAACTATGGCTACACCTTC. This gives the protein CASSEGVHANYGYTF.

The gene calls are TRBV10-3 and TRBJ2-7; D tentatively reads TRBD1 or TRBD2 (5 bases each). V was clipped by 6 bases and J by 6 bases, with 15 bases between them. The germline gives CDR1 ENHRY, CDR2 SYGVKD. The CDR3 is 13 amino acids. The CDR3 bases are TGTGCCATCAGGGACACGGGGTCTGGCGAGCAGTACTTC. Protein product: CAIRDTGSGEQYF.

This clone appeared a single time. The V gene is TRBV10-3, the J gene TRBJ1-1; D gene unclear. Looked up from germline, CDR1 is ENHRY and CDR2 is SYGVKD. The CDR3 runs to 13 residues. Trimming removed 2 bases from V and 4 bases from J, with 8 bases in between. The CDR3 sequence is CAISEGEGTEAFF. The CDR3 DNA reads TGTGCCATCAGTGAGGGGGAGGGCACTGAAGCTTTCTTT.

The chain is built from TRBV21-1 and TRBJ1-6. TRBV21-1 is given as a pseudogene. The CDR3 has 14 amino acids. CDR3 nucleotide sequence: TGTGCCAGCAGCAATAGGAACAAGTATTCACCCCTCCACTTT. Protein: CASSNRNKYSPLHF.

The V call is TRBV5-1, the J call TRBJ1-1; D is undetermined. From germline, CDR1 is SGHRS and CDR2 YFSETQ. V was shortened by 0 bases and J by 1 base, with 4 bases between the two germline ends. The CDR3 contains 13 residues. The CDR3 nucleotides read TGCGCCAGCAGCTTGGCAGGGAACACTGAAGCTTTCTTT. Its translation is CASSLAGNTEAFF.

DNA for the CDR3: TGTGCCACAAAGGGTGAGGGGGCCAAGTCTTACGAGCAGTACTTC. Translating it yields CATKGEGAKSYEQYF. The rearrangement uses TRBV10-3 and TRBJ2-7; 7 nucleotides agree with TRBD1. CDR1 and CDR2 (germline): ENHRY, SYGVKD. This CDR3 is 15 amino acids long. The trim removed 10 bases at V and 4 bases at J, leaving 16 bases unmatched.

The chain recombines TRBV25-1 with TRBJ2-7, with 9 bases that match TRBD1. V lost 8 bases to trimming and J lost 7 bases; unmatched junction nucleotides: 15. Germline V gene data show CDR1 as MGHDK and CDR2 as SYGVNS. The CDR3 runs to 15 residues. DNA of the CDR3: TGTGCCAGCGGGAAGGGGGGACAGGGTCGTTGGGAGCAGTACTTC. Its translation is CASGKGGQGRWEQYF.

The chain couples TRBV4-2 to TRBJ1-2; D uncertain. The germline gives CDR1 LGHNA, CDR2 YNFKEQ. The V end lost 0 bases, the J end lost 4 bases, and 9 bases lay between the germline ends. The CDR3 is 14 amino acids. CDR3 bases: TGTGCCAGCAGCCAAGATCGGGCAGCCTATGGCTACACCTTC. The encoded protein is CASSQDRAAYGYTF.

CDR3 coding DNA: TGTGCCAGCAGCTTAGTAGGAGGGGTAGAGTCACCCCTCCACTTT. It is translated as CASSLVGGVESPLHF. This sequence joins TRBV7-2 and TRBJ1-6; possible D gene TRBD1, 5 bases. Germline V lookup: CDR1 SGHTA, CDR2 FQGNSA. This CDR3 is built from 15 residues. The V and J ends lost 1 base and 10 bases respectively, with 14 bases between them.

The chain is built from TRBV5-4 and TRBJ1-2; D is ambiguous. The CDR3 runs to 14 residues. CDR1 SGHNT and CDR2 YYREEE come from the germline V gene (reference sequence). V was shortened by 1 base and J by 0 bases, with 7 bases between the two germline ends. CDR3 region: CASSLPGANYGYTF. CDR3 bases: TGTGCCAGCAGCTTGCCAGGAGCTAACTATGGCTACACCTTC. The whole variable domain, remainder taken from reference TRBV5-4 and TRBJ1-2, is ETGVTQSPTHLIKTRGQQVTLRCSSQSGHNTVSWYQQALGQGPQFIFQYYREEENGRGNFPPRFSGLQFPNYSSELNVNALELDDSALYLCASSLPGANYGYTFGSGTRLTVV.

This clone showed up just once. DNA for the CDR3: TGTGCCAGTAAAGGGGGCGGGGGCCATGCCTACAATGAGCAGTTCTTC. Residues: CASKGGGGHAYNEQFF. The chain has TRBV19 and TRBJ2-1; tentatively, D is TRBD1 or TRBD2 (7 bases each). Looked up from germline, CDR1 is LNHDA and CDR2 is SQIVND (reference sequence). The length of the CDR3 is 16 residues. The V and J ends lost 7 bases and 2 bases respectively, with 18 bases between them. The variable domain in full, with the rest retrieved from reference TRBV19 and TRBJ2-1, is DGGITQSPKYLFRKEGQNVTLSCEQNLNHDAMYWYRQDPGQGLRLIYYSQIVNDFQKGDIAEGYSVSREKKESFPLTVTSAQKNPTAFYLCASKGGGGHAYNEQFFGPGTRLTVL.

The chain is built from TRBV30 and TRBJ2-7; 7 nucleotides line up with TRBD2. V lost 1 base, J lost 3 bases, and 6 bases stayed unmatched. The CDR3 contains 14 residues. The germline CDR1 and CDR2 sequences are GTSNPN and SVGIG (reference sequence). The CDR3 spells CAWSGYGGNYEQYF. In nucleotides, the CDR3 is TGTGCCTGGAGTGGTTACGGGGGGAACTACGAGCAGTACTTC. Looking up the rest from reference TRBV30 and TRBJ2-7 gives the full variable domain: SQTIHQWPATLVQPVGSPLSLECTVEGTSNPNLYWYRQAAGRGLQLLFYSVGIGQISSEVPQNLSASRPQDRQFILSSKKLLLSDSGFYLCAWSGYGGNYEQYFGPGTRLTVT.

This chain uses TRBV30 with TRBJ1-2, with D hard to call. This CDR3 comprises 12 residues. The germline V and J ends were trimmed by 2 bases and 8 bases, with 12 bases remaining between them. Looked up from germline, CDR1 is GTSNPN and CDR2 is SVGIG (reference sequence). The CDR3 sequence: CAWSSNAYGYTF. The CDR3 DNA sequence: TGTGCCTGGAGTTCGAACGCGTACGGCTACACCTTC.

This clone appeared a single time. The chain recombines TRBV11-2 with TRBJ1-3; D gene uncertain. This CDR3 region has 11 residues. V lost 10 bases and J 4 bases, leaving 8 bases between the germline ends. The germline V gene encodes CDR1 SGHAT and CDR2 FQNNGV. CDR3 sequence: CATSTGNTIYF. The DNA of the CDR3 is TGTGCCACCTCTACAGGAAACACCATATATTTT.

The chain recombines TRBV10-2 with TRBJ2-7, with D hard to call. The CDR3 is 13 amino acids. The V end was cut by 5 bases, the J end by 5 bases, with 13 bases between. The germline gives CDR1 WSHSY, CDR2 SAAADI. CDR3 nucleotides: TGCGCCAGCAGTTCCGGACGACCCCACGAGCAGTACTTC. Residues: CASSSGRPHEQYF.

The rearrangement uses TRBV5-1 and TRBJ2-5; 7 bases line up with TRBD1. The CDR3 covers 13 residues. With V trimmed by 10 bases and J by 2 bases, 8 bases remained unmatched. CDR1 is SGHRS, CDR2 YFSETQ, per germline. This CDR3 is CASTGTAQETQYF. The CDR3 DNA reads as TGCGCCTCTACCGGGACAGCTCAAGAGACCCAGTACTTC.